The TCR beta chain described here comes from a study of breast tumors, draining lymph nodes, adjacent tissues. General study results and limits: Tumor and nontumor repertoires were significantly more similar in luminal-like than in basal-like breast cancer. Compared with lymph nodes, tumors were less diverse; compared with nontumor tissue, more.

The CDR3 length is 13 residues. Germline CDR1 is SGHRS and CDR2 is YFSETQ. V shed 4 bases and J 4 bases; nucleotides not matched to a gene: 4. Turning to this clonotype: The antigen is undetermined.

TCRdb reprocessed the multiplex PCR reads via MiXCR and lists one record per CDR3 protein. The table lists some 170,000 distinct CDR3 sequences, 30% to 40% of them singletons. The lymph nodes were axillary draining lymph nodes from breast cancer patients. This TCR was sampled from a female donor with breast cancer. Some clones in this sample may be carry-over from other donors' samples. Material: axillary lymph node tissue. V gene TRBV5-1 combines with J gene TRBJ1-2, with TRBD1 matching 7 bases. CDR3 coding DNA: TGCGCCAGCAGCGCATCAGGGGGCTATGGCTACACCTTC. Protein sequence: CASSASGGYGYTF.